This T cell receptor beta chain was found in a study of vaccination effects on CD4 cells after COVID-19. Study summary: Culturing of more than 1.5 million PBMC per well took place with around 10 IU/ml IL-2 and 10 ug/ml peptides.

Profiling relied on immunoSEQ multiplex PCR, and the TCRdb table lists in-frame clones only, not all of them. The data contain tens of thousands of clones, roughly 75% of them singletons. On this clone itself: Its antigen is currently unknown.

Once cultured for roughly nine days, the cells underwent separation to obtain CD4+ T cells. All participants had two doses of either the BNT162b2 or mRNA-1273 vaccine. This CDR3 contains 13 residues. Germline values: CDR1 SGHTS, CDR2 YDEGEE. The germline V and J ends were trimmed by 1 base and 4 bases, with 8 bases remaining between them. The receptor comes from a human donor who received a COVID-19 vaccine. The sample in question was CD4+ T cells from PBMCs cultured without peptide, obtained after COVID-19 vaccination. The rearrangement links TRBV5-8 to TRBJ2-5, with D uncertain. CDR3 in DNA: TGTGCCAGCAGCTTGCAAAGGTTAGAGACCCAGTACTTC. Translating it yields CASSLQRLETQYF.